The rows below give T cell receptor beta chains drawn from one sample of a study of blood T cell repertoires in COVID-19. Some clones are missing from TCRdb's copy, which holds only in-frame ones; the method was immunoSEQ multiplex PCR. The table lists tens of thousands of clones, about 90% of them singletons. Sequenced: peripheral blood. All receptors derive from a human donor with active COVID-19. The donor label of this sample is uncertain. Each CDR3 is given with its conserved first and last residue. Each record gives: clone size, D gene, V gene, J gene, CDR3 protein, CDR3 DNA. D genes are given only for firm matches. The listing skips clone size in some rows; elsewhere it reads once, few, many or a size class.

>-|TRBD1|TRBV12-5|TRBJ1-1
CASGLRGPEAFF
TGTGCTAGTGGTTTGAGGGGGCCAGAAGCTTTCTTT
>-|-|TRBV12-3/TRBV12-4|TRBJ2-7
CASSFHGAYEQYF
TGTGCCAGCAGTTTTCACGGAGCTTACGAGCAGTACTTC
>-|TRBD1|TRBV19|TRBJ2-5
CARPQGALIQETQYF
TGTGCCAGACCACAGGGGGCCCTAATTCAAGAGACCCAGTACTTC
>-|-|TRBV7-2|TRBJ2-2
CASSSSTNTGELFF
TGTGCCAGCAGCTCTTCTACGAACACCGGGGAGCTGTTTTTT
>-|-|TRBV6-2/TRBV6-3|TRBJ2-1
CASSYSDYLLDNEQFF
TGTGCCAGCAGTTACTCGGACTACCTCCTCGACAATGAGCAGTTCTTC
>-|TRBD2|TRBV9|TRBJ2-7
CASSPELASSSYEQYF
TGTGCCAGCAGCCCGGAACTAGCGTCGAGCTCCTACGAGCAGTACTTC
>-|-|TRBV12-3/TRBV12-4|TRBJ1-1
CASSPGIHSEAFF
TGTGCCAGCAGTCCTGGTATACATTCTGAAGCTTTCTTT
>-|-|TRBV27|TRBJ2-7
CASSLGASAYEQYF
TGTGCCAGCAGTCTGGGGGCGAGTGCCTACGAGCAGTACTTC
>-|TRBD1|TRBV2|TRBJ1-2
CASSSRGQGARYGYTF
TGTGCCAGCAGCTCCCGGGGACAGGGGGCGCGCTATGGCTACACCTTC
>once|-|TRBV9|TRBJ1-5
CASSREEGWGQPQHF
TGTGCCAGCAGCAGGGAGGAAGGTTGGGGTCAGCCCCAGCATTTT
>once|-|TRBV11-1|TRBJ2-7
CASSLAGAPSYEQYF
TGTGCCAGCAGCTTAGCGGGGGCACCTTCCTACGAGCAGTACTTC
>-|-|TRBV7-9|TRBJ1-1
CASSPRVTEAFF
TGTGCCAGCAGCCCCCGGGTCACTGAAGCTTTCTTT
>-|TRBD1|TRBV5-6|TRBJ2-7
CASSLAGQGAYEQYF
TGTGCCAGCAGCTTGGCGGGACAGGGGGCTTACGAGCAGTACTTC
>-|-|TRBV6-5|TRBJ2-3
CASSLIGGLSDTQYF
TGTGCCAGCAGTTTAATCGGGGGTCTGTCAGATACGCAGTATTTT
>-|TRBD1|TRBV28|TRBJ2-7
CASSLKGARTYEQYF
TGTGCCAGCAGTTTAAAGGGGGCGAGGACTTACGAGCAGTACTTC
>-|TRBD1|TRBV5-1|TRBJ2-5
CASSWIRTGGLETQYF
TGCGCCAGCAGCTGGATCCGGACAGGGGGCCTAGAGACCCAGTACTTC
>-|-|TRBV28|TRBJ1-2
CASSRGDYGYTF
TGTGCCAGCAGCAGGGGCGACTATGGCTACACCTTC
>-|-|TRBV28|TRBJ1-2
CASSPPPVEGYGYTF
TGTGCCAGCAGTCCCCCCCCAGTCGAGGGATATGGCTACACCTTC
>few|TRBD2|TRBV4-2|TRBJ2-2
CASSQELRTSGQAGELFF
TGTGCCAGCAGCCAAGAGTTGAGGACTAGCGGCCAGGCCGGGGAGCTGTTTTTT
>-|TRBD1|TRBV18|TRBJ2-7
CASSPLGTGGYEQYF
TGTGCCAGCTCACCCCTCGGGACAGGGGGTTACGAGCAGTACTTC
>-|-|TRBV4-3|TRBJ1-6
CASSQVVTDNSPLHF
TGCGCCAGCAGCCAAGTTGTGACAGATAATTCACCCCTCCACTTT
>-|TRBD1|TRBV27|TRBJ1-6
CASSGTGGAYNSPLHF
TGTGCCAGCAGTGGGACAGGGGGGGCCTATAATTCACCCCTCCACTTT
>-|TRBD1|TRBV28|TRBJ2-2
CASSSGQVNTGELFF
TGTGCCAGCAGTTCGGGACAGGTCAACACCGGGGAGCTGTTTTTT
>-|TRBD2|TRBV9|TRBJ2-5
CASSVRLAGEMETQYF
TGTGCCAGCAGCGTTCGACTAGCGGGGGAGATGGAGACCCAGTACTTC
>-|TRBD1|TRBV19|TRBJ1-3
CASSRDRGAGNTIYF
TGTGCCAGTAGCCGGGACAGGGGTGCTGGAAACACCATATATTTT
>-|TRBD1|TRBV28|TRBJ1-2
CASTTGGSYGYTF
TGTGCCAGCACCACAGGGGGTTCCTATGGCTACACCTTC
>once|-|TRBV29-1|TRBJ1-2
CSVVLDSYGYTF
TGCAGCGTTGTCCTAGACAGTTATGGCTACACCTTC
>few|TRBD2|TRBV2|TRBJ2-7
CASSPGLAGLNF
TGTGCCAGCAGCCCGGGACTAGCGGGATTGAACTTC
>-|TRBD1|TRBV27|TRBJ2-7
CASSSPGTGGLEQYF
TGTGCCAGCAGTTCGCCCGGGACAGGGGGCCTCGAGCAGTACTTC
>few|TRBD1|TRBV19|TRBJ1-2
CASTGTAYNYGYTF
TGTGCCAGCACCGGGACAGCCTATAACTATGGCTACACCTTC
>-|-|TRBV5-1|TRBJ1-1
CASSWGVENTEAFF
TGCGCCAGCAGCTGGGGCGTGGAGAACACTGAAGCTTTCTTT
>-|-|TRBV11-3|TRBJ2-5
CASSFGGNQETQYF
TGTGCCAGCAGCTTCGGCGGAAACCAAGAGACCCAGTACTTC
>-|TRBD1|TRBV10-3|TRBJ1-1
CAISVLQAGGTEAFF
TGTGCCATCAGTGTGCTGCAAGCAGGGGGCACTGAAGCTTTCTTT
>-|TRBD1|TRBV19|TRBJ2-5
CASSTGQGWQETQYF
TGTGCCAGTAGTACCGGACAGGGTTGGCAAGAGACCCAGTACTTC
>-|-|TRBV9|TRBJ1-4
CASSVEGQGGEKLFF
TGTGCCAGCAGCGTAGAAGGGCAGGGAGGTGAAAAACTGTTTTTT
>-|TRBD1|TRBV27|TRBJ1-3
CASSRTGLGNTIYF
TGTGCCAGCAGTCGGACAGGGCTCGGAAACACCATATATTTT
>-|-|TRBV3-1/TRBV3-2|TRBJ2-7
CASSRQRLVYREQYF
TGTGCCAGCAGCCGCCAGAGACTTGTCTATCGCGAGCAGTACTTC
>-|-|TRBV14|TRBJ2-1
CASSQDSVYYNEQFF
TGTGCCAGCAGCCAAGATTCAGTATACTACAATGAGCAGTTCTTC
>-|TRBD1|TRBV6-5|TRBJ1-6
CASSTGQGWNSPLHF
TGTGCCAGCAGTACCGGACAGGGTTGGAATTCACCCCTCCACTTT
>-|TRBD1|TRBV3-1/TRBV3-2|TRBJ1-2
CASSQKGGQGAYGYTF
TGTGCCAGCAGCCAAAAGGGGGGACAGGGGGCCTATGGCTACACCTTC
>-|-|TRBV29-1|TRBJ1-1
CSVRGVVGTGTEAFF
TGCAGCGTCCGGGGGGTTGTGGGGACCGGCACTGAAGCTTTCTTT
>once|TRBD1|TRBV4-1|TRBJ1-1
CASSHPGQGNTEAFF
TGCGCCAGCAGCCACCCGGGACAGGGTAACACTGAAGCTTTCTTT
>-|TRBD1|TRBV27|TRBJ1-3
CASRSIPGQGLGNTIYF
TGTGCCAGCAGGTCAATCCCGGGACAGGGGCTAGGAAACACCATATATTTT
>-|TRBD1|TRBV9|TRBJ2-5
CASSLRTGEGTQYF
TGTGCCAGCAGCTTGAGGACAGGGGAGGGGACCCAGTACTTC
>-|TRBD2|TRBV10-3|TRBJ2-1
CAISESSKAGREQFF
TGTGCCATCAGTGAGTCGAGTAAAGCGGGGCGCGAGCAGTTCTTC
>-|-|TRBV6-5|TRBJ1-1
CASSSGHLNTEAFF
TGTGCCAGCAGTTCGGGACATCTAAACACTGAAGCTTTCTTT
>-|TRBD1|TRBV6-5|TRBJ2-3
CASSRRTGADTQYF
TGTGCCAGCAGTCGAAGGACAGGGGCAGATACGCAGTATTTT
>-|TRBD2|TRBV5-1|TRBJ2-1
CASSPGLAGSYNEQFF
TGCGCCAGCAGCCCCGGACTAGCGGGATCCTACAATGAGCAGTTCTTC
>once|-|TRBV10-2|TRBJ1-5
CASTPGIHQPQHF
TGCGCCAGCACCCCAGGGATCCATCAGCCCCAGCATTTT
>-|-|TRBV11-1|TRBJ2-5
CASSLAAPGPETQYF
TGTGCCAGCAGCTTAGCTGCTCCGGGTCCGGAGACCCAGTACTTC
>-|TRBD2|TRBV19|TRBJ2-2
CATPTSPSGHTGELFF
TGTGCCACTCCAACCTCGCCTAGCGGACACACCGGGGAGCTGTTTTTT
>-|TRBD1|TRBV19|TRBJ2-2
CASSIGGQGAANTGELFF
TGTGCCAGTAGCATAGGGGGACAGGGGGCTGCGAACACCGGGGAGCTGTTTTTT
>-|-|TRBV27|TRBJ2-2
CASSLVSGTGELFF
TGTGCCAGCAGTTTGGTTAGTGGCACCGGGGAGCTGTTTTTT
>-|-|TRBV7-9|TRBJ2-5
CASSFRRGETQYF
TGTGCCAGCAGCTTCCGAAGGGGGGAGACCCAGTACTTC
>-|TRBD2|TRBV4-1|TRBJ2-1
CASSRPGLASRDEQFF
TGCGCCAGCAGCCGTCCGGGACTAGCTTCCCGGGATGAGCAGTTCTTC
>-|-|TRBV7-4|TRBJ1-5
CASSSTVAGEGQPQHF
TGTGCCAGCAGCTCGACAGTAGCAGGGGAGGGTCAGCCCCAGCATTTT
>-|-|TRBV7-2|TRBJ2-7
CASSLWGDVSGEQYF
TGTGCCAGCAGCTTATGGGGGGATGTCAGCGGCGAGCAGTACTTC
>-|-|TRBV4-3|TRBJ1-6
CASSQGSGEANSPLHF
TGCGCCAGCAGCCAAGGTTCGGGGGAAGCTAATTCACCCCTCCACTTT
>-|TRBD2|TRBV9|TRBJ2-4
CASSHQKGEGRHIQYF
TGTGCCAGCAGCCATCAAAAAGGGGAGGGCCGACACATTCAGTACTTC